This entry describes one T cell receptor beta chain. Its specificity is not known. These data originate in a study of long-term antiretroviral therapy in people with HIV. The V and J ends lost 6 bases and 6 bases respectively, with 14 bases between them. Germline CDR1 MNHEY, CDR2 SVGAGI. The CDR3 contains 14 residues. Overall study findings and caveats: Pre-ART clonal expansions dominated every time point's repertoire. HIV repertoires showed narrower CDR3 length ranges than controls.

No donor had fewer than one pre-ART PBMC sample or fewer than two post-ART PBMC samples. Sequencing used immunoSEQ v3.0 at survey level. Sequencing targeted roughly 35,000-50,000 T-cell genomes per sample. The assay was immunoSEQ multiplex PCR, and TCRdb's table has in-frame clones only and misses some. The table has 26,000 or so clones, 70% to 90% seen once. The V gene is TRBV6-5, the J gene TRBJ2-2; D tentatively fits TRBD1 or TRBD2 (5 bases each). The sample in question was unsorted PBMCs, obtained 0.5 years after starting antiretroviral therapy. This clonotype originated in a woman between 18 and 30 years old with HIV. The DNA for the CDR3 is TGTGCCAGCAGCTCAGGGAGATTAGCCGGGGAGCTGTTTTTT. Protein sequence: CASSSGRLAGELFF.